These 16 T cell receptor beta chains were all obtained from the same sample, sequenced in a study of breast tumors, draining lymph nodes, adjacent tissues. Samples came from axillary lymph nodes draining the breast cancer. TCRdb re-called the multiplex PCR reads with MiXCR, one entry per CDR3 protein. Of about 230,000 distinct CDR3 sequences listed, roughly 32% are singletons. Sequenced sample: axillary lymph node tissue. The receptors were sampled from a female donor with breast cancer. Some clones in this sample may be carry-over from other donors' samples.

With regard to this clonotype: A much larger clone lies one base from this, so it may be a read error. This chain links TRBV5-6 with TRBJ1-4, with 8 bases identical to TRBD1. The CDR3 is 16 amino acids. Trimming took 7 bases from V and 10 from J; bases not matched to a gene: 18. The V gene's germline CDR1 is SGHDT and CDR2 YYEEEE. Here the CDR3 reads CASGLTTGGLVGKLFF. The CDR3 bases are TGTGCCAGCGGCCTGACAACAGGGGGATTGGTAGGAAAACTGTTTTTT.

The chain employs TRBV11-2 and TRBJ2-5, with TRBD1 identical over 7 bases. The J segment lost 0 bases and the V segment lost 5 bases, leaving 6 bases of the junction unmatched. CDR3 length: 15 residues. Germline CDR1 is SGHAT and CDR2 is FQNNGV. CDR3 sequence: CASSARTGYQETQYF. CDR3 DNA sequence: TGTGCCAGCAGCGCACGGACAGGCTACCAAGAGACCCAGTACTTC.

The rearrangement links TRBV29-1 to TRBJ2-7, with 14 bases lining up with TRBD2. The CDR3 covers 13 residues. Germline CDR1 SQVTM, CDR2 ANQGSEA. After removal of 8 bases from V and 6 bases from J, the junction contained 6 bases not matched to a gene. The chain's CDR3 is CSTGLAGVSEQYF. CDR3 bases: TGCAGCACGGGACTAGCGGGAGTGAGCGAGCAGTACTTC.

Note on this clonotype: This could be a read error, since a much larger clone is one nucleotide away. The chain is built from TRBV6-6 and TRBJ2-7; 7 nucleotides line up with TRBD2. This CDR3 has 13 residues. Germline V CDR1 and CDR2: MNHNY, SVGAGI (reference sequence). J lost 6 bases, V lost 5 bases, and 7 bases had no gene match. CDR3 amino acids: CASSRGSGTEQYF. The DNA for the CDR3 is TGTGCCAGCAGTCGGGGAAGCGGGACCGAGCAGTACTTC.

CDR3 residues: CASRIAGPQHF. The CDR3 DNA sequence: TGTGCCAGCAGGATAGCGGGGCCCCAGCATTTT. This chain connects TRBV12-3 or TRBV12-4 to TRBJ1-5; D call uncertain. The germline V and J ends were trimmed by 6 bases and 9 bases, with 9 bases remaining between them. The CDR3 is 11 amino acids.

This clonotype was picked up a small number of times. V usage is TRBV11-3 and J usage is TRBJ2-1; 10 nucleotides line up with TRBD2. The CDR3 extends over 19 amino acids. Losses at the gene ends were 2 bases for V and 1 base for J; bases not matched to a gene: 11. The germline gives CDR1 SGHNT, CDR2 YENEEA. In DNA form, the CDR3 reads TGTGCCAGCAGCTTAAAGGGGTCGGCTAGCGGGAGTTCCTACAATGAGCAGTTCTTC. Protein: CASSLKGSASGSSYNEQFF.

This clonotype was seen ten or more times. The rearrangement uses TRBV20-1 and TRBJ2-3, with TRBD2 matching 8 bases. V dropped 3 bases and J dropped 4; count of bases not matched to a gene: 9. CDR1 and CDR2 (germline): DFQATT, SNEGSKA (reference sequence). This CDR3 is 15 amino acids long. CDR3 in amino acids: CSASYLAGGSDTQYF. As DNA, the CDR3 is TGCAGTGCTAGTTATCTTGCGGGAGGTTCAGATACGCAGTATTTT.

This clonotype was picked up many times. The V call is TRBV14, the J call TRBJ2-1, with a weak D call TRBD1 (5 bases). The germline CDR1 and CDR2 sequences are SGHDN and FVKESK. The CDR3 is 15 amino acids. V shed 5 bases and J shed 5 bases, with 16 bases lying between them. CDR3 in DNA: TGTGCCAGCAGCGCCGTAGGGGTGCAAAACAATGAGCAGTTCTTC. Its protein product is CASSAVGVQNNEQFF. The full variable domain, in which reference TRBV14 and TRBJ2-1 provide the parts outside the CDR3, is EAGVTQFPSHSVIEKGQTVTLRCDPISGHDNLYWYRRVMGKEIKFLLHFVKESKQDESGMPNNRFLAERTGGTYSTLKVQPAELEDSGVYFCASSAVGVQNNEQFFGPGTRLTVL.

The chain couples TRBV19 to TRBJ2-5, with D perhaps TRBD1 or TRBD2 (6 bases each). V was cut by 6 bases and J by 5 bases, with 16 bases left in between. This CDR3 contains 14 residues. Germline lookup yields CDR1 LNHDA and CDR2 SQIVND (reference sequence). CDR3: CASRGGRADETQYF. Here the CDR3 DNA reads TGTGCCAGTAGGGGGGGCAGGGCCGATGAGACCCAGTACTTC.

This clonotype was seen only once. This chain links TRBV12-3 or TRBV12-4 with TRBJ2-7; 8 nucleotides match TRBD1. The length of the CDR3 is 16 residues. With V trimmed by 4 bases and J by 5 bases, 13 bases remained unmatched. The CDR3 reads CASSSRDRFLVDEQYF. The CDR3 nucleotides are TGTGCCAGCAGTTCCCGGGACAGGTTCCTTGTGGACGAGCAGTACTTC.

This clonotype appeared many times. CDR3 sequence: CASSLESGGPTKKLFF. The DNA for the CDR3 is TGTGCCAGCAGCTTAGAGTCCGGTGGGCCCACGAAAAAACTGTTTTTT. The chain links TRBV7-6 to TRBJ1-4; D call uncertain. The CDR3 loop spans 16 amino acids. Germline CDR1 reads SGHVS; CDR2 reads FNYEAQ. The V and J ends lost 1 base and 9 bases respectively, with 18 bases between them.

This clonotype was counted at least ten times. CDR3 loop: CASTDRGSYEQYF. The CDR3 DNA follows: TGTGCCAGTACGGACAGGGGCTCCTACGAGCAGTACTTC. The rearrangement joins TRBV19 to TRBJ2-7; 9 nucleotides match TRBD1. Unmatched junction bases numbered 1, after V lost 7 bases and J lost 0 bases. The CDR3 consists of 13 residues. Germline V gene data show CDR1 as LNHDA and CDR2 as SQIVND (reference sequence).

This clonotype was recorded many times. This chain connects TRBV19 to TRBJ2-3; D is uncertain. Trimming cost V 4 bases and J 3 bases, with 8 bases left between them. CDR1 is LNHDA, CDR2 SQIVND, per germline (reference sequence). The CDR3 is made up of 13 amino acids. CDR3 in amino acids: CASSTTRTDTQYF. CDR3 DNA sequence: TGTGCCAGTAGTACAACCAGAACAGATACGCAGTATTTT.

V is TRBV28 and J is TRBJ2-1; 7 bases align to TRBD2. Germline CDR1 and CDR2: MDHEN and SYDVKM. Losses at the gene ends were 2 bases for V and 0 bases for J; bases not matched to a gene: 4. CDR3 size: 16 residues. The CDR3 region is CASSLSSGNSYNEQFF. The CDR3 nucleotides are TGTGCCAGCAGTTTAAGCAGCGGGAACTCCTACAATGAGCAGTTCTTC.

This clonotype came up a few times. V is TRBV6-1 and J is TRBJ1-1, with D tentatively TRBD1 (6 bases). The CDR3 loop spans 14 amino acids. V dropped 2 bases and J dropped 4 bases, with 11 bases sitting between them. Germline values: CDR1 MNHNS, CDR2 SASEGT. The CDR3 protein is CASSETGPGTEAFF. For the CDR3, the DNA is TGTGCCAGCAGTGAAACAGGGCCCGGCACTGAAGCTTTCTTT.

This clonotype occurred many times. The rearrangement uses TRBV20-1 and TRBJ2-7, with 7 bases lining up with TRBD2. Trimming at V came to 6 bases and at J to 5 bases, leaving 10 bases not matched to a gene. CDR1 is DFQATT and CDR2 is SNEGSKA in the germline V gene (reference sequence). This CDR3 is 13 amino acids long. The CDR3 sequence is CSARPGGRHEQYF. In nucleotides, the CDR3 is TGCAGTGCGAGACCGGGAGGCCGCCACGAGCAGTACTTC.